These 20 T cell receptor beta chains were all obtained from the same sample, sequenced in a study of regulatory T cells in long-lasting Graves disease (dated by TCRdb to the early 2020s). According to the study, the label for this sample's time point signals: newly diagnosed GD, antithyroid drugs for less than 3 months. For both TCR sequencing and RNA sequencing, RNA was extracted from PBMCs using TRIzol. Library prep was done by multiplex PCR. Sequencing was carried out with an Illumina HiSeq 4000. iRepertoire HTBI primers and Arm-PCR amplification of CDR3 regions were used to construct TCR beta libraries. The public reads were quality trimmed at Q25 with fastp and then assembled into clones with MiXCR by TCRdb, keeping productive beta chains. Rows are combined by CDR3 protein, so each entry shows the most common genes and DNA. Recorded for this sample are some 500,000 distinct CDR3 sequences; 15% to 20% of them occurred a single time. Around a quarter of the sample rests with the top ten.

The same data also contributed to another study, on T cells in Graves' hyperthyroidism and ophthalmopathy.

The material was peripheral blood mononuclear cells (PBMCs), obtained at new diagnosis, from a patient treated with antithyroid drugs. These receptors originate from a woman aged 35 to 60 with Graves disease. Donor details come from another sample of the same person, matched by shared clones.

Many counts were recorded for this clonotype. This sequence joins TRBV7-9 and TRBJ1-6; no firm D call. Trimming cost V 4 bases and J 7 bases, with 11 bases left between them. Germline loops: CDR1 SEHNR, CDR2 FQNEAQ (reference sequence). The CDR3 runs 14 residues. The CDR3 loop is CASSSFLANSPLHF. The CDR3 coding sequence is TGTGCCAGCAGCTCGTTTCTGGCAAATTCACCCCTCCACTTT.

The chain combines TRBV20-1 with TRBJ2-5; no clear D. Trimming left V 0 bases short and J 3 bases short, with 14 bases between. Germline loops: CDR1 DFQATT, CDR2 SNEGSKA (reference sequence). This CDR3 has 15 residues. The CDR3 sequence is CSARDGRRGEETQYF. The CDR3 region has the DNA TGCAGTGCTAGAGATGGACGAAGAGGTGAAGAGACCCAGTACTTC.

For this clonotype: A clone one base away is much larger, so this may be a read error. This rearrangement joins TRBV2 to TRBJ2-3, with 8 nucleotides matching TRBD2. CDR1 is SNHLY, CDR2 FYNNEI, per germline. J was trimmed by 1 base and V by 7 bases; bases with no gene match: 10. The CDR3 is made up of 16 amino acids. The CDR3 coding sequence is TGTGCCAGCACCCGGGGGGGGGGGGCTGGCACAGATACGCAGTATTTT. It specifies CASTRGGGAGTDTQYF. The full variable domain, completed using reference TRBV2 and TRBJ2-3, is EPEVTQTPSHQVTQMGQEVILRCVPISNHLYFYWYRQILGQKVEFLVSFYNNEISEKSEIFDDQFSVERPDGSNFTLKIRSTKLEDSAMYFCASTRGGGAGTDTQYFGPGTRLTVL.

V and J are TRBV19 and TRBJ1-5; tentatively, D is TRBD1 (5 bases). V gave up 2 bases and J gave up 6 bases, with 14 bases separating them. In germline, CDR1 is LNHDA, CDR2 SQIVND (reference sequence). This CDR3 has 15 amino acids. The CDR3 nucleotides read TGTGCCAGTAGTATATTGGTAGGGGTAGGTCAGCCCCAGCATTTT. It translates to CASSILVGVGQPQHF.

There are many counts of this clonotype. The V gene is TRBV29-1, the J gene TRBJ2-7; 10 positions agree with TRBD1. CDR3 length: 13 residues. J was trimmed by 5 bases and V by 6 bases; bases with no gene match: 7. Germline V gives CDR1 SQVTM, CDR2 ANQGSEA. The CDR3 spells CSVRTGGFNEQYF. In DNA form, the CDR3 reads TGCAGCGTGAGGACAGGGGGGTTCAACGAGCAGTACTTC.

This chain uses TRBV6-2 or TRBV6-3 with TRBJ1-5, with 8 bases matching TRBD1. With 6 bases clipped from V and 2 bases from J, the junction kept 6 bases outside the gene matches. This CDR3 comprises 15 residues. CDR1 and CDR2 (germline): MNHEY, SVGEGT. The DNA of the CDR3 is TGTGCCAGCAGCAACGCGGGACAGGGCAATCAGCCCCAGCATTTT. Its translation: CASSNAGQGNQPQHF.

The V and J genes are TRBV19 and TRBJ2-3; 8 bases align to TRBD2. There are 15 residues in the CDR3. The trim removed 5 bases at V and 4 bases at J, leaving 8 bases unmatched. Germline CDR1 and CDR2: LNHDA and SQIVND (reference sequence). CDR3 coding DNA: TGTGCCAGTAGTCCCAGTGGGCGGGGGGCAGATACGCAGTATTTT. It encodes CASSPSGRGADTQYF.

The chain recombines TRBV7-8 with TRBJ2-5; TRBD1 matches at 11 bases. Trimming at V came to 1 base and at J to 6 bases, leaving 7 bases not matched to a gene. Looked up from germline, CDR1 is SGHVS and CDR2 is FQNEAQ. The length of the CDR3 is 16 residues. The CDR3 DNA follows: TGTGCCAGCAGCTTAGATCCGGACAGGGGGCGTAAGACCCAGTACTTC. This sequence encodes CASSLDPDRGRKTQYF.

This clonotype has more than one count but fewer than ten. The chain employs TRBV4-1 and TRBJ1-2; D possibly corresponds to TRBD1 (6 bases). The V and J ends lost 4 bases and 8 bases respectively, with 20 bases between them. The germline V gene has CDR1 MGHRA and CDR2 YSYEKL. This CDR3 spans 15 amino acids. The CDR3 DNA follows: TGCGCCAGCAGCCCCCGGGACACCGCTTCTGAGGGCTACACCTTC. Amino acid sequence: CASSPRDTASEGYTF.

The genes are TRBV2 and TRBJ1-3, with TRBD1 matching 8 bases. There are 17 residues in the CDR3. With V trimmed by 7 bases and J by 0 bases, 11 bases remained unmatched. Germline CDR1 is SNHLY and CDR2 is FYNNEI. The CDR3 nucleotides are TGTGCCAGCATTCACGGACAGGGACCTTTCTCTGGAAACACCATATATTTT. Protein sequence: CASIHGQGPFSGNTIYF.

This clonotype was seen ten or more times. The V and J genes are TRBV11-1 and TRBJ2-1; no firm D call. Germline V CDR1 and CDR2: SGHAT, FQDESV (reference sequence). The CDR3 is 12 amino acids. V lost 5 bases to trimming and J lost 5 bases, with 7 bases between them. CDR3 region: CASSRLDNEQFF. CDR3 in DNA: TGTGCCAGCAGCCGACTCGACAATGAGCAGTTCTTC.

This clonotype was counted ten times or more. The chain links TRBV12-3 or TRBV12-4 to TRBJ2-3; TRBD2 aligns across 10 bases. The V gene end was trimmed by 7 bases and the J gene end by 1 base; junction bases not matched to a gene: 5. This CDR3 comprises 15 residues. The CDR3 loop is CASTRGLAGTDTQYF. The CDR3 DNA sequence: TGTGCCAGCACCCGAGGACTAGCGGGCACAGATACGCAGTATTTT.

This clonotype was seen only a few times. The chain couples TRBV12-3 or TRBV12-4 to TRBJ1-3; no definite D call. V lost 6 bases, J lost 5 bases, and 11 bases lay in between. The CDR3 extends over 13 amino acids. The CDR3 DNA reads TGTGCCAGCAGCGCCCGCCTTAGAAACACCATATATTTT. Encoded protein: CASSARLRNTIYF.

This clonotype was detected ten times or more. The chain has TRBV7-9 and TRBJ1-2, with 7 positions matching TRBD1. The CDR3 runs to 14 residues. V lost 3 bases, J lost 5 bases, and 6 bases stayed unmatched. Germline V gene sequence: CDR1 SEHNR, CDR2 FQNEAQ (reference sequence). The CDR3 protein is CASSLDRFPYGYTF. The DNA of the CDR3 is TGTGCCAGCAGCTTGGACAGGTTCCCTTATGGCTACACCTTC.

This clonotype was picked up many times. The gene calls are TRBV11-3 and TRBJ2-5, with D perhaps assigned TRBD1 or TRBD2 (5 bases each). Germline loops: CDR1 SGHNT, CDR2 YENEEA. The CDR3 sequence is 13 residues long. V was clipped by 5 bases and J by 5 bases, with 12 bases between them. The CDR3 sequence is CASSASEGETQYF. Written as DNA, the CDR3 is TGTGCCAGCAGCGCGAGCGAGGGGGAGACCCAGTACTTC.

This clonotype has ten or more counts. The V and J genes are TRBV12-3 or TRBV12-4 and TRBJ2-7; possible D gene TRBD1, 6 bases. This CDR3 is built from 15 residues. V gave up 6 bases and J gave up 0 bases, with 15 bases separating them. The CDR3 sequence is CASSPTGTSSYEQYF. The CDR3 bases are TGTGCCAGCAGCCCGACAGGCACTAGCTCCTACGAGCAGTACTTC.

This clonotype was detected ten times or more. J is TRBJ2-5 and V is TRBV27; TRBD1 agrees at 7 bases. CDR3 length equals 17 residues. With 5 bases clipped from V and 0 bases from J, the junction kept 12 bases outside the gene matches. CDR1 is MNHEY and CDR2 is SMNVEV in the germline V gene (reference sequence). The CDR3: CASSPFHLGTDQETQYF. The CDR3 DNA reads TGTGCCAGCAGTCCGTTCCACCTCGGGACAGACCAAGAGACCCAGTACTTC.

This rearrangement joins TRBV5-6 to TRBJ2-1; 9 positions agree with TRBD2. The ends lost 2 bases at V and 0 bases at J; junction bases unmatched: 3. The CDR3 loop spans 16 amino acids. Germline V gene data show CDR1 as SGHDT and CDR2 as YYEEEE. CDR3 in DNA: TGTGCCAGCAGCTTCCCTAGCGGGGACTCCTACAATGAGCAGTTCTTC. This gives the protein CASSFPSGDSYNEQFF.

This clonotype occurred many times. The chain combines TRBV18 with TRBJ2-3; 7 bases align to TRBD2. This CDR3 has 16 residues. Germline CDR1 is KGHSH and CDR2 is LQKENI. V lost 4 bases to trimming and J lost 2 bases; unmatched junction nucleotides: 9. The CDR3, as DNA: TGTGCCAGCTCACTGACCGGGGACTATAACACAGATACGCAGTATTTT. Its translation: CASSLTGDYNTDTQYF.

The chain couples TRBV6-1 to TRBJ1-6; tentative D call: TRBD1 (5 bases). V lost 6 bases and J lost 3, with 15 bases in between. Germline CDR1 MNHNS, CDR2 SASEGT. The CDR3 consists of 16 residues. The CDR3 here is CASSLDRGVYNSPLHF. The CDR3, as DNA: TGTGCCAGCAGCCTAGACAGAGGAGTCTATAATTCACCCCTCCACTTT.